A single sample gave rise to the 2 T cell receptor beta chains below, sequenced in a study of T cell responses to AZD1222 COVID-19 vaccine. Libraries were prepared by immunoSEQ multiplex PCR; TCRdb keeps only in-frame clonotypes and omits some of them. The table shows roughly 160,000 clones, with around 94% occurring only once. The source material was peripheral blood, sampled on day 0 of AZD1222 vaccination. The receptors were gathered from an adult in good health.

The V and J genes are TRBV29-1 and TRBJ1-1; D unresolved. V lost 0 bases to trimming and J lost 7 bases, with 9 bases between them. The CDR3 is 12 amino acids. Germline CDR1 and CDR2: SQVTM and ANQGSEA. The CDR3 DNA reads TGCAGCGTTGAAGATACAAGGTATGAAGCTTTCTTT. Its translation is CSVEDTRYEAFF.

The chain joins TRBV27 to TRBJ1-1, with D uncertain. Germline values: CDR1 MNHEY, CDR2 SMNVEV (reference sequence). The CDR3 covers 15 residues. V was pared by 6 bases and J by 6 bases, with 20 bases between. The CDR3: CASSPLEGFRAEAFF. CDR3 DNA: TGTGCCAGCAGCCCCCTCGAGGGATTTAGGGCTGAAGCTTTCTTT.